The sequence of this T cell receptor (beta chain) was determined in a study of T cell responses to AZD1222 COVID-19 vaccine. The table lists this clone with a few counts. Produced via immunoSEQ multiplex PCR; TCRdb's table is partial and in-frame only. The sample consists of over 150,000 clones, roughly 94% of them appearing once. The CDR3 runs 13 residues. Germline loops: CDR1 SQVTM, CDR2 ANQGSEA. Trimming removed 4 bases at V and 2 bases at J, with 11 bases between. Analyses pooled second doses at about 4 or about 12 weeks. The chain uses TRBV29-1 and TRBJ1-2, with a weak D call TRBD1 (6 bases). Sequencing used peripheral blood, obtained 28 days after the second AZD1222 dose. The sequence came from an adult who received the AZD1222 COVID-19 vaccine. The CDR3 coding sequence is TGCAGCGTTGCGCAGGACAGAAACTATGGCTACACCTTC. It yields the protein CSVAQDRNYGYTF.